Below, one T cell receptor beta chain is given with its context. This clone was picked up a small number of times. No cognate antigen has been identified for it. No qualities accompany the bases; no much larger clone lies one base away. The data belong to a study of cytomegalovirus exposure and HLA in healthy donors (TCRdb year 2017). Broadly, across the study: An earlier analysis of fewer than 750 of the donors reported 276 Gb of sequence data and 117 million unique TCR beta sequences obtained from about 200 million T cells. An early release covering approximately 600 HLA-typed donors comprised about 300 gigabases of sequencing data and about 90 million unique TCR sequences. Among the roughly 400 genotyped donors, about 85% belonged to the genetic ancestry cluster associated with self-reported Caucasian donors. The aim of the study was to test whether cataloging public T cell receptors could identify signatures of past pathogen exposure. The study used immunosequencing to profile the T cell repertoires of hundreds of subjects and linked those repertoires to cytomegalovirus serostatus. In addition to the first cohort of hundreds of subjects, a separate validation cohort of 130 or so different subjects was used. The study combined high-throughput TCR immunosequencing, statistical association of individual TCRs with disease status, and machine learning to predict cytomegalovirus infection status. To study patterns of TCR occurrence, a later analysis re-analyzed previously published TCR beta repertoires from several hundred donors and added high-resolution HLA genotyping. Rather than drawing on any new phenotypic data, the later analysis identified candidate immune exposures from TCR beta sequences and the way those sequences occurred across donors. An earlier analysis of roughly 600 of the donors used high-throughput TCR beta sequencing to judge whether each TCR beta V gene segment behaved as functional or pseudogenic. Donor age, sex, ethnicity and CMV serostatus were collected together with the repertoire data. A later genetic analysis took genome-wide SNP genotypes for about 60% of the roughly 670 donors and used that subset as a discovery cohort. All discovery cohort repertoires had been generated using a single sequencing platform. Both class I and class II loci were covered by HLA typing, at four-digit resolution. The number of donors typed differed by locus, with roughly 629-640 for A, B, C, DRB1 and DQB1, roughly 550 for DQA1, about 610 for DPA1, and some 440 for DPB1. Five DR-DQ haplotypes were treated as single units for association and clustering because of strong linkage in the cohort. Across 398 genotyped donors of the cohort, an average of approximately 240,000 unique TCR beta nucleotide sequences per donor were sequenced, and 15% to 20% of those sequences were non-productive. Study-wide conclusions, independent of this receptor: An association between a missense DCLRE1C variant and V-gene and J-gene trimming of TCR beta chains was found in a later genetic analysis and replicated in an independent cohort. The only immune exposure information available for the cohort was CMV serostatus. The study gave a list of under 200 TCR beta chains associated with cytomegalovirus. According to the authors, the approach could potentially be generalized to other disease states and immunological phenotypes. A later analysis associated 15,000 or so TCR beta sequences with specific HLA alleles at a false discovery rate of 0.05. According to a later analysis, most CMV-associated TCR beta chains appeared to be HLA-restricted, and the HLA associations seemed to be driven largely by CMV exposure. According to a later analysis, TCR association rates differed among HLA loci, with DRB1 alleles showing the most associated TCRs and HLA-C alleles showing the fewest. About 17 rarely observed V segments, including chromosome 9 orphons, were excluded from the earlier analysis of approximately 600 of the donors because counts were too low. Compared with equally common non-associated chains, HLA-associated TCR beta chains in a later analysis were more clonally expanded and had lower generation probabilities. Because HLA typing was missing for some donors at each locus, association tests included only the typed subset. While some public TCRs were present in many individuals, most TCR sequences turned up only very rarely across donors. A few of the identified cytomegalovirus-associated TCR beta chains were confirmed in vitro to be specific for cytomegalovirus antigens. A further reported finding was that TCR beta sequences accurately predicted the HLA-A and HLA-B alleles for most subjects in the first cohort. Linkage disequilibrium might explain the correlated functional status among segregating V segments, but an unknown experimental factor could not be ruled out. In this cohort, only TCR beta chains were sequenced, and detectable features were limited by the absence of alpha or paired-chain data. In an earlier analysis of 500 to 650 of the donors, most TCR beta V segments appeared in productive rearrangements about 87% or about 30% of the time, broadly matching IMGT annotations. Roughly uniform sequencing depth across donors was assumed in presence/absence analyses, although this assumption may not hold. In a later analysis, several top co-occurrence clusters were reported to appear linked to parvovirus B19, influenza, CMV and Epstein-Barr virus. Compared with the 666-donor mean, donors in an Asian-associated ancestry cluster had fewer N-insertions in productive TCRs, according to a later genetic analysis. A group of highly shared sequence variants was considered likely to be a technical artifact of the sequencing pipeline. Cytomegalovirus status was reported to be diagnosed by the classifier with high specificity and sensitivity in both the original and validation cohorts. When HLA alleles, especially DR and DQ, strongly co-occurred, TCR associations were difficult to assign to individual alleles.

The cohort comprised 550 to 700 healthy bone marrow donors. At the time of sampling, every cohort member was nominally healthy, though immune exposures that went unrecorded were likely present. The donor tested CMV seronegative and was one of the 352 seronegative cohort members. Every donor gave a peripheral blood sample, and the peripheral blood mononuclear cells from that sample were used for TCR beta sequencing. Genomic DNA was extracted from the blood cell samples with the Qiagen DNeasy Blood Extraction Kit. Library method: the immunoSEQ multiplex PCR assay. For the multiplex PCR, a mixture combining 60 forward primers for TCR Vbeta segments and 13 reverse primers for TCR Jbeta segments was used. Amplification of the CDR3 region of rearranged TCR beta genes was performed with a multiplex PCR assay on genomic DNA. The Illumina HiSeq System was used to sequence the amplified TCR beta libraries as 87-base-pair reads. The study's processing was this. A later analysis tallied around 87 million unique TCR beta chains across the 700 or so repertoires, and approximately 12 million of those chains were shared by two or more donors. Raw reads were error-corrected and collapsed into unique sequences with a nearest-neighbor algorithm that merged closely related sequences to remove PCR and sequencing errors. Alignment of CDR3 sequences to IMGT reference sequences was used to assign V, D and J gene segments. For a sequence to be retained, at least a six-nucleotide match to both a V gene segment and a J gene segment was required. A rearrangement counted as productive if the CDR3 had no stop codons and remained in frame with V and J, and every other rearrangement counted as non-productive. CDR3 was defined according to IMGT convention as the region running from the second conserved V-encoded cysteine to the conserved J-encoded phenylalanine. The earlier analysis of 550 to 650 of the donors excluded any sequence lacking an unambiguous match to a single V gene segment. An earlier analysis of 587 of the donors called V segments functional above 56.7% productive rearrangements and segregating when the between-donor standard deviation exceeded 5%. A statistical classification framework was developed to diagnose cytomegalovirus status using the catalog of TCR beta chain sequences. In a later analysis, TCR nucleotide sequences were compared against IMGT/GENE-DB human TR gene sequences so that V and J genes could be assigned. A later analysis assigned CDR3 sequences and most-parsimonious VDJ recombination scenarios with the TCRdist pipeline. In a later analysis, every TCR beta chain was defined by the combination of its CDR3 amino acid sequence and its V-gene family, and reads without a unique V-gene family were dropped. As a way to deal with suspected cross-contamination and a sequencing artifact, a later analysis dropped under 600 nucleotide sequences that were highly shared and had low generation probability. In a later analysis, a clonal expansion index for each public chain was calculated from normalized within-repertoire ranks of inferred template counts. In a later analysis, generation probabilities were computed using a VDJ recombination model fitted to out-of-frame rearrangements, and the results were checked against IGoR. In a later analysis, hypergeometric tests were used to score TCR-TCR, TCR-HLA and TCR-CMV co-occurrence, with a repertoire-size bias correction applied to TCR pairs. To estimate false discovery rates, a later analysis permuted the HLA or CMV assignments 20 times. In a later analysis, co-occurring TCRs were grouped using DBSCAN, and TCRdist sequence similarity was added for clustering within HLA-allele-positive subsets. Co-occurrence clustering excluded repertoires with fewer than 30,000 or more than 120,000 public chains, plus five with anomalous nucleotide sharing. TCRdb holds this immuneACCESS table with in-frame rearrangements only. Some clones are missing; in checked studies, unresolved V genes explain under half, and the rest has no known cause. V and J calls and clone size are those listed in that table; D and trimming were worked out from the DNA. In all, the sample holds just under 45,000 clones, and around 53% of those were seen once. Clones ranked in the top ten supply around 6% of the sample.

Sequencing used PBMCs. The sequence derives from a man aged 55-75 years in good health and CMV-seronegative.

The CDR3 has the sequence CASSLVLAHQETQYF. The DNA is as follows: TGCGCCAGCAGCTTGGTTCTAGCTCATCAAGAGACCCAGTACTTC. The chain is assembled from TRBV5-1 and TRBJ2-5; 5 matching bases give a weak D call of TRBD2. V is shortened by 0 bases, J by 2 bases, and the region joining them spans 11 bases. The CDR3 measures 15 amino acids from cysteine to phenylalanine. The read is trimmed to its CDR3 DNA, 45 bases read in frame from base 1. The germline V gene encodes CDR1 SGHRS and CDR2 YFSETQ.